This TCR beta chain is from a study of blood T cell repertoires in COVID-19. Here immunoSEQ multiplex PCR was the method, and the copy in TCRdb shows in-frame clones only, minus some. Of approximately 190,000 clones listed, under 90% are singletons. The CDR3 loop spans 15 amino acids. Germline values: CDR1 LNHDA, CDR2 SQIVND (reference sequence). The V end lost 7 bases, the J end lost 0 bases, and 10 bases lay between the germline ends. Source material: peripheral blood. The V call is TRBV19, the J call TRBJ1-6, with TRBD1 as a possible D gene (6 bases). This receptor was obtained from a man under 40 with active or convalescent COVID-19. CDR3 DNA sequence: TGTGCCAGTACCACAGGGAACTCCTATAATTCACCCCTCCACTTT. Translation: CASTTGNSYNSPLHF.